The 22 T cell receptor beta chains listed next were all sequenced from one sample in a study of PD-1 blockade in mismatch repair-deficient tumors. The repertoire was sequenced with immunoSEQ multiplex PCR; TCRdb's copy has only in-frame clones and lacks some. The sample shows 120,000 or so clones, about 88% of them seen only once. This specimen consisted of peripheral blood, obtained 44 weeks after starting pembrolizumab. These receptors were taken from an adult with mismatch repair-deficient cancer.

The CDR3 DNA reads TGCAGCGTTGTAGGCTCAGGGAGATTTTCTGGCTACACCTTC. Amino acid sequence: CSVVGSGRFSGYTF. The chain employs TRBV29-1 and TRBJ1-2; weak D call: TRBD1 (5 bases). CDR3 length: 14 amino acids. V lost 4 bases, J lost 7 bases, and 19 bases lay in between. Germline CDR1 and CDR2: SQVTM and ANQGSEA.

The rearrangement uses TRBV6-1 and TRBJ2-6; D gene ambiguous. V was cut by 4 bases and J by 2 bases, with 9 bases left in between. Germline CDR1 reads MNHNS; CDR2 reads SASEGT. There are 15 residues in the CDR3. CDR3 amino acids: CASSVDKAGANVLTF. DNA of the CDR3: TGTGCCAGCAGTGTAGATAAGGCTGGGGCCAACGTCCTGACTTTC.

In the case of this clone: Additional DNA sequences in this sample encode the identical CDR3. The CDR3 loop reads CASSDGTSGTDTQYF. The DNA of the CDR3 is TGTGCCAGCAGTGACGGGACTAGCGGCACAGATACGCAGTATTTT. The chain combines TRBV6-4 with TRBJ2-3; the match to TRBD2 covers 10 bases. The CDR3 has 15 residues. Germline lookup yields CDR1 MRHNA and CDR2 SNTAGT. V lost 2 bases, J lost 1 base, and 0 bases stayed unmatched.

The chain uses TRBV6-5 and TRBJ2-1, with a possible D match to TRBD1 (6 bases). V lost 0 bases, J lost 9 bases, and 9 bases lay in between. This CDR3 region has 13 residues. Germline values: CDR1 MNHEY, CDR2 SVGAGI. DNA of the CDR3: TGTGCCAGCAGTTACTCTACAGGGACTGAGCAGTTCTTC. This encodes CASSYSTGTEQFF.

CDR3 sequence reads: CASRAHRGLETQYF. CDR3 nucleotide sequence: TGTGCCAGCAGAGCACATAGGGGGCTTGAGACCCAGTACTTC. This chain links TRBV7-8 with TRBJ2-5, with 7 positions matching TRBD1. The CDR3 runs 14 residues. V was pared by 6 bases and J by 5 bases, with 9 bases of the junction left unmatched. In germline, CDR1 is SGHVS, CDR2 FQNEAQ.

This clone came up once. The rearrangement uses TRBV4-3 and TRBJ2-1, with D possibly TRBD2 on 6 matching bases. CDR1 and CDR2 from the germline V gene are LGHNA and YSLEER. Trimming shortened V by 0 bases and J by 11 bases, and 14 bases separated the two germline ends. The CDR3 is 14 amino acids. CDR3 sequence: CASSQDGPAGQQFF. CDR3 DNA: TGCGCCAGCAGCCAAGACGGCCCGGCGGGGCAGCAGTTCTTC.

The chain joins TRBV7-9 to TRBJ2-1; 11 nucleotides align to TRBD2. The CDR3 is made up of 19 amino acids. CDR1 and CDR2 from the germline V gene are SEHNR and FQNEAQ (reference sequence). The V gene end was trimmed by 5 bases and the J gene end by 0 bases; junction bases not matched to a gene: 12. The CDR3 DNA sequence: TGTGCCAGCAGCCCCTCCGGGACTAGCGGTAGTCCCTCCTACAATGAGCAGTTCTTC. This encodes CASSPSGTSGSPSYNEQFF.

This clone was seen only once. Distinct nucleotide sequences in the sample also encode this CDR3. The chain joins TRBV27 to TRBJ2-7; possibly TRBD1 for D (6 bases). V was trimmed by 2 bases and J by 1 base, leaving 6 bases between them. The CDR3 is 13 amino acids. From germline, CDR1 is MNHEY and CDR2 SMNVEV (reference sequence). The CDR3 loop is CASSLGQSYEQYF. In DNA, the CDR3 is TGTGCCAGCAGTTTAGGACAGTCCTACGAGCAGTACTTC.

The V and J genes are TRBV7-9 and TRBJ1-3; D is ambiguous. Between the trimmed V and J ends, which lost 2 bases and 0 bases, there was a span of 11 bases. Germline CDR1 reads SEHNR; CDR2 reads FQNEAQ (reference sequence). The CDR3 has 16 residues. CDR3 protein: CASSLPGGSSGNTIYF. CDR3 bases: TGTGCCAGCAGCTTACCCGGAGGGAGCTCTGGAAACACCATATATTTT.

This rearrangement joins TRBV28 to TRBJ2-7, with TRBD2 identical over 9 bases. The germline gives CDR1 MDHEN, CDR2 SYDVKM. The ends lost 4 bases at V and 0 bases at J; junction bases unmatched: 4. CDR3 length equals 15 residues. The CDR3 loop reads CASSSLAGSSYEQYF. CDR3 sequence (DNA): TGTGCCAGCAGTTCACTAGCGGGCAGCTCCTACGAGCAGTACTTC.

This chain connects TRBV6-6 to TRBJ2-7; 8 bases agree with TRBD1. The germline V gene has CDR1 MNHNY and CDR2 SVGAGI (reference sequence). There are 16 residues in the CDR3. The V gene end was trimmed by 6 bases and the J gene end by 2 bases; junction bases not matched to a gene: 12. The CDR3 nucleotides read TGTGCCAGCAGCCTCATACAGGGGGGTTTTGCCTACGAGCAGTACTTC. Its protein product is CASSLIQGGFAYEQYF.

This clone occurred once. The genes are TRBV6-6 and TRBJ1-1, with a tentative D call TRBD1 (5 bases). Trimming removed 4 bases from V and 1 base from J, with 10 bases in between. The CDR3 has 14 amino acids. Germline V gene lookup returns CDR1 MNHNY and CDR2 SVGAGI (reference sequence). The CDR3 nucleotides are TGTGCCAGCAGTTTTAGGGGAGAGAACACTGAAGCTTTCTTT. Translation: CASSFRGENTEAFF.

This clone is labeled as medium-sized. The chain combines TRBV9 with TRBJ2-7; 9 bases fit TRBD1. The CDR3 runs to 15 residues. Germline V gene sequence: CDR1 SGDLS, CDR2 YYNGEE. V was pared by 4 bases and J by 6 bases, with 11 bases of the junction left unmatched. The DNA of the CDR3 is TGTGCCAGCAGCCCCCCCGGGACAGGGTGGGCCGAGCAGTACTTC. It encodes CASSPPGTGWAEQYF.

The genes are TRBV28 and TRBJ2-1; the D gene is possibly TRBD2 (6 bases). Germline CDR1 is MDHEN and CDR2 is SYDVKM. Trimming stripped 5 bases from V and 3 bases from J, with 11 bases between. This CDR3 has 14 amino acids. CDR3 protein: CASSLPRDYNEQFF. The CDR3 DNA reads as TGTGCCAGCAGTCTCCCGCGGGACTACAATGAGCAGTTCTTC.

This clone was seen just once. The chain is built from TRBV6-5 and TRBJ1-3; D remains ambiguous. The CDR3 is 13 amino acids. V shed 5 bases and J shed 5 bases, with 10 bases lying between them. Germline V gives CDR1 MNHEY, CDR2 SVGAGI. CDR3 nucleotides: TGTGCCAGCAGTGCCAACCCTAGAAACACCATATATTTT. It encodes CASSANPRNTIYF.

The chain couples TRBV7-9 to TRBJ2-5; 7 bases are shared with TRBD2. V lost 1 base, J lost 2 bases, and 4 bases stayed unmatched. This CDR3 has 15 residues. Germline loops: CDR1 SEHNR, CDR2 FQNEAQ (reference sequence). The CDR3 here is CASSLGERGQETQYF. As DNA, the CDR3 is TGTGCCAGCAGCTTAGGCGAGCGGGGTCAAGAGACCCAGTACTTC.

The chain carries TRBV5-1 and TRBJ2-1, with TRBD1 as a possible D gene (5 bases). The germline CDR1 and CDR2 sequences are SGHRS and YFSETQ. This CDR3 comprises 14 residues. V gave up 5 bases and J gave up 6 bases, with 15 bases separating them. In nucleotides, the CDR3 is TGCGCCAGCAGGGATGGGGCAGCGCCCAATGAGCAGTTCTTC. As protein: CASRDGAAPNEQFF.

In its sample, this clone was seen many times. The chain recombines TRBV7-2 with TRBJ2-7; TRBD1 is a possible D gene (5 bases). The CDR3 length is 15 residues. Trimming pared 5 bases from V and 0 bases from J, leaving 14 bases between. Germline V gene data show CDR1 as SGHTA and CDR2 as FQGNSA. CDR3 DNA: TGTGCCAGCAGCGACAGAATTACCAGCTCCTACGAGCAGTACTTC. Translating gives CASSDRITSSYEQYF.

This chain joins TRBV12-2 and TRBJ1-1. TRBV12-2 is described as a pseudogene. This CDR3 is 15 amino acids long. The DNA of the CDR3 is TGTGCAAGTCGCTTTAAAAGAACGGGGAACACTGAAGCTTTCTTT. It yields the protein CASRFKRTGNTEAFF.

This clone was counted a single time. The CDR3 nucleotides read TGTGCCAGCAGGAACGCTCGGGGCCCCCCCCGGTCCTACAATGAGCAGTTCTTC. Translation: CASRNARGPPRSYNEQFF. This chain connects TRBV2 to TRBJ2-1; D is perhaps TRBD1 or TRBD2 (5 bases each). Trimming removed 6 bases from V and 1 base from J, with 22 bases in between. Germline V gene sequence: CDR1 SNHLY, CDR2 FYNNEI. The length of the CDR3 is 18 residues.

The chain employs TRBV6-6 and TRBJ2-2; D is unresolved. V lost 0 bases, J lost 5 bases, and 10 bases lay in between. The CDR3 contains 15 residues. Germline CDR1 reads MNHNY; CDR2 reads SVGAGI (reference sequence). The CDR3 spells CASSYSAELTGELFF. The CDR3 DNA reads TGTGCCAGCAGTTACTCGGCGGAACTTACCGGGGAGCTGTTTTTT.

The gene calls are TRBV28 and TRBJ2-1, with D maybe TRBD1 (6 bases). Germline CDR1 is MDHEN and CDR2 is SYDVKM. The CDR3 length is 14 residues. The V end was cut by 5 bases, the J end by 6 bases, with 14 bases between. As DNA, the CDR3 is TGTGCCAGCAGTGAGGGTACAGGGATCAATGAGCAGTTCTTC. Its translation: CASSEGTGINEQFF.